This entry describes one T cell receptor (beta chain). The antigen remains undetermined. Trimming took 2 bases from V and 0 from J, leaving 12 bases between them. The CDR3 sequence is 16 residues long. CDR1 SGHRS and CDR2 YFSETQ come from the germline V gene. The stimulus was lysate of CMV-infected fibroblasts, approximately 9.6 ug/mL. Memory cells lacking CD40L and CD69 with high CD45RO were sorted. The data were obtained in a study of persistence of HIV-infected CD4 T cells. The immunoSEQ assay was version 4, run in survey mode. Produced via immunoSEQ multiplex PCR; TCRdb's table is partial and in-frame only. The data show some 48,000 clones, with more than 70% seen just once and about 3% held by the top ten. Regarding the study as a whole: CMV- and Gag-responding cells had lower TCRbeta richness than CD3/CD28-responding cells. TCR oligoclonality correlated with proviral oligoclonality in the same sorted populations.

The sample here was CD4+ T cells sorted from PBMCs after roughly 17-hour stimulation, taken from a patient who received antiretroviral therapy. This receptor was obtained from an adult man with HIV who was CMV-seropositive. V usage is TRBV5-1 and J usage is TRBJ1-5; no clear D gene. CDR3 in DNA: TGCGCCAGCAGCTTAAGTGGGCTTGATAGCAATCAGCCCCAGCATTTT. The encoded protein is CASSLSGLDSNQPQHF.